This T cell receptor (beta chain) derives from a study of identical twins. This clonotype was counted a few times. Its antigen is undetermined. Study observations and caveats: Out-of-frame TCR alpha sharing in monozygotic twins exceeded recombination model predictions.

V was trimmed by 1 base and J by 2 bases, leaving 12 bases between them. The CDR3 has 15 amino acids. The germline V gene encodes CDR1 MGHRA and CDR2 YSYEKL. TCRdb re-derived calls from the 5' RACE reads in MiXCR, one entry per CDR3 protein. The sample has under 1 million distinct CDR3 sequences, 12% seen once; the top ten hold roughly 1.5%. These data also featured in a second study, about yellow fever vaccine responses in identical twins. According to that study: Reportedly, the response of twins' T cells to the vaccine seemed partly convergent, partly personalized.

The receptor was derived from a woman aged 18-29 years in good health. The sequencing sample was made of PBMCs. V gene TRBV4-1 combines with J gene TRBJ2-7, with D perhaps matching TRBD1 (5 bases). In DNA form, the CDR3 reads TGCGCCAGCAGCCAAGCCTCAGGGTTTGCCTACGAGCAGTACTTC. Translated: CASSQASGFAYEQYF.